This T cell receptor (beta chain) was profiled in a study of T cell changes during pregnancy in multiple sclerosis. The germline V gene encodes CDR1 SGHTA and CDR2 FQGTGA. Trimming removed 5 bases from V and 5 bases from J; junction bases left unmatched: 6. This CDR3 contains 15 residues. Clones were sequenced by immunoSEQ multiplex PCR, and TCRdb holds only the in-frame ones, with some missing. The sample contains tens of thousands of clones, around 89% of which appear only once. The rearrangement links TRBV7-3 to TRBJ2-3; 11 bases agree with TRBD2. This specimen was CD4+ T cells from peripheral blood mononuclear cells, taken in the first trimester of pregnancy. The receptor's source is a female donor in good health, enrolled as a control in a pregnancy study. The chain's CDR3 is CASSKTSGVEDTQYF. The CDR3 coding sequence is TGTGCCAGCAGCAAGACTAGCGGGGTCGAAGATACGCAGTATTTT.